Listed here is a single T cell receptor beta chain. V was clipped by 0 bases and J by 5 bases; unmatched bases: 4. CDR3 length: 14 amino acids. The V gene's germline CDR1 is GTSNPN and CDR2 SVGIG (reference sequence). The data originate from a study of blood T cell repertoires in COVID-19. Across the study: The United States, Italy and Spain were the sources of the acute and convalescent COVID-19 samples.

The method was immunoSEQ multiplex PCR; TCRdb's version includes in-frame clones alone and lacks a portion of them. The repertoire holds hundreds of thousands of clones, with under 90% as singletons. Those enrolled, adults aged about 18 to 95 years, came from 25 or so US areas. In Cohort 3, a recovered donor had either two negative PCRs, clearance, or symptom resolution. The receptor was derived from a woman in her twenties or thirties who had recovered from COVID-19. The sequenced sample consisted of PBMCs or T cells enriched from blood (not recorded which). The chain has TRBV30 and TRBJ1-5, with 7 bases fitting TRBD1. The CDR3 DNA is TGTGCCTGGAGTGTAGGGGGCCGCCATCAGCCCCAGCATTTT. Amino acid sequence: CAWSVGGRHQPQHF.